This section outlines one T cell receptor (beta chain) sequence together with its context. Its antigen remains unidentified. TCRdb's copy holds only in-frame clones and misses some; the assay was immunoSEQ multiplex PCR. This table holds under 150,000 clones, 70% to 90% found once. The entry originates in a study of T cell responses to AZD1222 COVID-19 vaccine. Study-level information: Combined were second doses at about 4 or about 12 weeks. Overall study results and limits: Nearly half of spike-specific TCRs reportedly target variant regions that are unmutated in the B.1.351 and B.1.1.7 variants. Vaccination with two AZD1222 doses was followed by a rise in Spike-specific TCR breadth and depth.

Germline CDR1 SGHNT, CDR2 YENEEA. This CDR3 is 13 amino acids long. Trimming removed 1 base at V and 2 bases at J, with 6 bases between. Source: peripheral blood, taken on day 0 of AZD1222 vaccination. This sequence joins TRBV11-3 and TRBJ2-7; tentative D call: TRBD1 (5 bases). The receptor's source is an adult in good health. In DNA form, the CDR3 reads TGTGCCAGCAGCTTAGCAGGGACCTACGAGCAGTACTTC. Amino acid sequence: CASSLAGTYEQYF.